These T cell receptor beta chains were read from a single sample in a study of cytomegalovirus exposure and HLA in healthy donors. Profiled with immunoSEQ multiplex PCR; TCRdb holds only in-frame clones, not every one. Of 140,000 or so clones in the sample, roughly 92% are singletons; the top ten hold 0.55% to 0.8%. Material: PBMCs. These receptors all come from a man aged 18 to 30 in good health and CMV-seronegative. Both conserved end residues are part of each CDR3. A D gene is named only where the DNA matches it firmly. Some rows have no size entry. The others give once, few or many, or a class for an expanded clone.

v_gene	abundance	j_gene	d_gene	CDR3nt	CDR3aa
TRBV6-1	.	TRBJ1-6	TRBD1	TGTGCCAGCAGTGCAGTACCGGGACAGATCAATTCACCCCTCCACTTT	CASSAVPGQINSPLHF
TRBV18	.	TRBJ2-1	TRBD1	TGTGCCAGCTCACCGAGGACAGGCAGCTCCTACAATGAGCAGTTCTTC	CASSPRTGSSYNEQFF
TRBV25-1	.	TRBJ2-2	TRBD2	TGTGCCAGCAGTGCACTAGCGGCAACCGGGGAGCTGTTTTTT	CASSALAATGELFF
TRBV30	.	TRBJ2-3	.	TGTGCCTGGTCCGTGGTAGGGGTCACAGATACGCAGTATTTT	CAWSVVGVTDTQYF
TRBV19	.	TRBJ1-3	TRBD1	TGTGCCAGTAGTATCGCACAGGGGGTCTACACCATATATTTT	CASSIAQGVYTIYF
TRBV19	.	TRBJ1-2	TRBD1	TGTGCCAGTAGTACCTACTTGACAGGGAATGGCTACACCTTC	CASSTYLTGNGYTF
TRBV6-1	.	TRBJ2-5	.	TGTGCCAGCAGTGAAGGAATTTGGCAGGGTAAAGAGACCCAGTACTTC	CASSEGIWQGKETQYF
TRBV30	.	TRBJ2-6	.	TGTGCCTGGAGTAATCGAGGCTCTGGGGCCAACGTCCTGACTTTC	CAWSNRGSGANVLTF
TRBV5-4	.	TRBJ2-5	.	TGTGCCAGCAGCTTTCCGGGACAAGTCAGTGAGACCCAGTACTTC	CASSFPGQVSETQYF
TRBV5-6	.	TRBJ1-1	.	TGTGCCAGCAGCAGGGGAATGAACACTGAAGCTTTCTTT	CASSRGMNTEAFF
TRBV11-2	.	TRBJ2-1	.	TGTGCCAGCAGCTCCGGAAGACAGGTAGCCTACAATGAGCAGTTCTTC	CASSSGRQVAYNEQFF
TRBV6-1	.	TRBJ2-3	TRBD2	TGTGCCAGCAGTTCACTAGCGGGAGATGTAGATACGCAGTATTTT	CASSSLAGDVDTQYF
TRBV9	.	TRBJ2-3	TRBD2	TGTGCCAGCAGCCCCCAAGCGGGAGGGCCATCAGATACGCAGTATTTT	CASSPQAGGPSDTQYF
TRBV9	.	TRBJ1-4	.	TGTGCCAGCAGCGTATCGGGGGGCTTTAATGAAAAACTGTTTTTT	CASSVSGGFNEKLFF
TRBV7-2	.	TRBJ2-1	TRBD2	TGTGCCAGCAGCGTAACCGACGGACTAGCTTCCTACAATGAGCAGTTCTTC	CASSVTDGLASYNEQFF
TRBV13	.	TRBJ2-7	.	TGTGCCAGCAGCCCCAAAGTCGGCTACGAGCAGTACTTC	CASSPKVGYEQYF
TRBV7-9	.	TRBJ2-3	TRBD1	TGTGCCAGCAGCGAAGGGACAGGGCCCGGAGTTACAGATACGCAGTATTTT	CASSEGTGPGVTDTQYF
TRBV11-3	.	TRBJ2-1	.	TGTGCCAGCAGCCGAACCACTAACAATGAGCAGTTCTTC	CASSRTTNNEQFF
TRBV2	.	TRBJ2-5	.	TGTGCCAGCAGTGTCGTGGAGACCCAGTACTTC	CASSVVETQYF
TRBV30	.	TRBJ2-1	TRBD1	TGTGCCTGGAGTCCCAGGACAGGCTCCCCCTTAGGGAATGAGCAGTTCTTC	CAWSPRTGSPLGNEQFF
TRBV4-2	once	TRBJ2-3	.	TGTGCCAGCAGCCAAGACTTATCTTTCTCGCGGGGGCTCACAGATACGCAGTATTTT	CASSQDLSFSRGLTDTQYF
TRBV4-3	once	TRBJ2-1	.	TGCGCCAGCAGCCAGGGGGCTCCAACTTACAATGAGCAGTTCTTC	CASSQGAPTYNEQFF
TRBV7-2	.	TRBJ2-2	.	TGTGCCAGCAGCTTAGATTCGGGTATAGGCGGGGAGCTGTTTTTT	CASSLDSGIGGELFF
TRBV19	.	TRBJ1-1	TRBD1	TGTGCCAGCACCCGGACAGGGGGGAACACTGAAGCTTTCTTT	CASTRTGGNTEAFF
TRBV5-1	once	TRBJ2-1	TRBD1	TGCGCCAGCAGCAAGGGACAGAGCTACAATGAGCAGTTCTTC	CASSKGQSYNEQFF
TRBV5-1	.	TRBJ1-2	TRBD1	TGCGCCAGCAGCTTGGGACAGGGCCAAGGCTACACCTTC	CASSLGQGQGYTF
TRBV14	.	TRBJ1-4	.	TGTGCCAGCAGCCAAGGAGGGAAACTGTTTTTT	CASSQGGKLFF
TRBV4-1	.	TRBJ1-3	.	TGCGCCAGCAGCCAAGATCACGGAGGGTATGGAAACACCATATATTTT	CASSQDHGGYGNTIYF
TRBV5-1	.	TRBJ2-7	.	TGCGCCAGCAGCTTGAAGGGGCCCTCCTACGAGCAGTACTTC	CASSLKGPSYEQYF
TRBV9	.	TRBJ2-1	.	TGTGCCAGCAGCGTAGGGCTGTTCTCCTACAATGAGCAGTTCTTC	CASSVGLFSYNEQFF
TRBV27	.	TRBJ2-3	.	TGTGCCAGCAGTTTTGGACTGGCCGCACCAGATACGCAGTATTTT	CASSFGLAAPDTQYF
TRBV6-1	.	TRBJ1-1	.	TGTGCCAGCAAGGGGCAGGTGAACACTGAAGCTTTCTTT	CASKGQVNTEAFF
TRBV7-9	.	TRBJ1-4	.	TGTGCCAGCAGCCCGCAGGGGACTAATGAAAAACTGTTTTTT	CASSPQGTNEKLFF
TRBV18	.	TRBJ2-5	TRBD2	TGTGCCAGCTCACCTAGGACTAGCGGGAGCGGGGAGACCCAGTACTTC	CASSPRTSGSGETQYF
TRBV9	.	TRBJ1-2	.	TGTGCCAGCTCAGCAGGGCCCTTCTATGGCTACACCTTC	CASSAGPFYGYTF
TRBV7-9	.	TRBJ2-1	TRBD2	TGTGCCAGCAGCTTTCCCCTAGCGGGAGGCATCTACAATGAGCAGTTCTTC	CASSFPLAGGIYNEQFF
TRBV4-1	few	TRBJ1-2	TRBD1	TGCGCCAGCAGCCAAGGCCAGGGGGCTAACTATGGCTACACCTTC	CASSQGQGANYGYTF
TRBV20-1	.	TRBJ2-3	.	TGCAGTGTACAGGGCTTGGATACGCAGTATTTT	CSVQGLDTQYF
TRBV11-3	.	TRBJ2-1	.	TGTGCCAGCAGCATTGTATCTGGAGTGGCCTACAATGAGCAGTTCTTC	CASSIVSGVAYNEQFF
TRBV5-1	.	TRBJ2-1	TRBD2	TGCGCCAGCAGCGACCTAGCGGGGGGGTACAATGAGCAGTTCTTC	CASSDLAGGYNEQFF
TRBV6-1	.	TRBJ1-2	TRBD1	TGTGCCAGCAGCCTATCCGGGACAGGAGCCTATGGCTACACCTTC	CASSLSGTGAYGYTF
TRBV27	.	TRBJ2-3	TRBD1	TGTGCCAGCAGTTTTTCCACGACAGGGGCCCCCGTAGATACGCAGTATTTT	CASSFSTTGAPVDTQYF
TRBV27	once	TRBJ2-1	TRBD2	TGTGCCAGCAGGTTGCCGCGGGGGGGCGGGAGTAACGATGAGCAGTTCTTC	CASRLPRGGGSNDEQFF
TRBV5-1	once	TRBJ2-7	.	TGCGCCAGCAGCTTGACTACAGGGACCTTTTCCGAGCAGTACTTC	CASSLTTGTFSEQYF
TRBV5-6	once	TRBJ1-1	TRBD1	TGTGCCAGCAGCTTGGGGACAGGGCAGGGGAACACTGAAGCTTTCTTT	CASSLGTGQGNTEAFF
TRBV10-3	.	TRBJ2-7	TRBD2	TGTGCCATCAAGGCAGCGGGGGGCCCCTACGAGCAGTACTTC	CAIKAAGGPYEQYF
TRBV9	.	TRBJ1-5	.	TGTGCCAGCAGCTCAGGGGCCTTTAGCAATCAGCCCCAGCATTTT	CASSSGAFSNQPQHF
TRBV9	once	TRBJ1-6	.	TGTGCCAGCAGCGTTGGGGGGGCCTATAATTCACCCCTCCACTTT	CASSVGGAYNSPLHF
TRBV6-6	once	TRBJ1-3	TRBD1	TGTGCCAGCAGAATGGACAGGAGCTCTGGAAACACCATATATTTT	CASRMDRSSGNTIYF
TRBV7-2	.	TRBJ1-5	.	TGTGCCAGCAGCTCCGACGGAGTCAATCAGCCCCAGCATTTT	CASSSDGVNQPQHF
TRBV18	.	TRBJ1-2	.	TGTGCCAGCTCACCACCGGCGGGACCCTATGGCTACACCTTC	CASSPPAGPYGYTF
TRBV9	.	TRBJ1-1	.	TGTGCCAGCAGCGCCCATCAGACGACAGTTAACACTGAAGCTTTCTTT	CASSAHQTTVNTEAFF
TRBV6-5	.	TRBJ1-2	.	TGTGCCAGCAGTTACGGTGGAGGGAACTATGGCTACACCTTC	CASSYGGGNYGYTF
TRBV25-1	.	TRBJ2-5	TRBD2	TGTGCCAGCAGTGAATCACCGGGGGGATCCTCTCAAGAGACCCAGTACTTC	CASSESPGGSSQETQYF
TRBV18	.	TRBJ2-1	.	TGTGCCAGCTCACCGCCGACTAGGGGAAATGAGCAGTTCTTC	CASSPPTRGNEQFF